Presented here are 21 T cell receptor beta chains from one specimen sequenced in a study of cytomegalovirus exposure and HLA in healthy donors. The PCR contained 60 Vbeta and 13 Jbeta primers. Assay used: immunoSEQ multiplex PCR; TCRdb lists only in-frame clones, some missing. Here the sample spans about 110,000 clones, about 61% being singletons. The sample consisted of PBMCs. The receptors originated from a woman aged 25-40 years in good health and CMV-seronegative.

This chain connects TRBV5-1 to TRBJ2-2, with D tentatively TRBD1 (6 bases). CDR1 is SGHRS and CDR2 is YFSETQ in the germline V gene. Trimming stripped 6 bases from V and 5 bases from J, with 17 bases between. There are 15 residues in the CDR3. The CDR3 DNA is TGCGCCAGCACCGACGGCTTTAGGGGGACCGGGGAGCTGTTTTTT. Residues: CASTDGFRGTGELFF.

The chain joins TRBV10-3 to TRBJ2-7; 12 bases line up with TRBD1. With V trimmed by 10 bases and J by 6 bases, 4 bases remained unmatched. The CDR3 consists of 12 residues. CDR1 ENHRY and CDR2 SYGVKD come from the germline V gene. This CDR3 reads CATGQGASEQYF. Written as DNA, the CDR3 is TGTGCCACGGGACAGGGGGCTTCCGAGCAGTACTTC.

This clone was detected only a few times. The CDR3 DNA is TGTGCCAGCAGTTACGAACTAGGAAGGAACACCGGGGAGCTGTTTTTT. Encoded protein: CASSYELGRNTGELFF. V and J are TRBV6-5 and TRBJ2-2, with D possibly matching TRBD2 (5 bases). V dropped 2 bases and J dropped 1 base, with 11 bases sitting between them. CDR1 is MNHEY, CDR2 SVGAGI, per germline. The length of the CDR3 is 16 residues.

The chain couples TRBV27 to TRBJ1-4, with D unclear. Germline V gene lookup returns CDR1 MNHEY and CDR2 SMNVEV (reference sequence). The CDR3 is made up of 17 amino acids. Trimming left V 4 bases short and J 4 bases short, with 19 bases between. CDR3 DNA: TGTGCCAGCAGTTCGTTTGACACTGCTCCCGGTAATGAAAAACTGTTTTTT. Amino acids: CASSSFDTAPGNEKLFF.

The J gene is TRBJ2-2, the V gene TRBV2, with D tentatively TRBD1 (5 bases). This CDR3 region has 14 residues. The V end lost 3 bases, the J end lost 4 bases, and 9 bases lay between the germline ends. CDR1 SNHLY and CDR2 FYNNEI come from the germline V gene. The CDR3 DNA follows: TGTGCCAGCAGTGATAGGGGAACCACCGGGGAGCTGTTTTTT. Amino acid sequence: CASSDRGTTGELFF.

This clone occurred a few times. CDR3 DNA: TGTGCCAGCAGTTACGACGACACCCTAAGGCCCCAGCATTTT. Encoded protein: CASSYDDTLRPQHF. V is TRBV6-6 and J is TRBJ1-5; D uncertain. V was shortened by 2 bases and J by 9 bases, with 14 bases between the two germline ends. Germline-derived CDR1 and CDR2 are MNHNY and SVGAGI (reference sequence). CDR3 size: 14 residues.

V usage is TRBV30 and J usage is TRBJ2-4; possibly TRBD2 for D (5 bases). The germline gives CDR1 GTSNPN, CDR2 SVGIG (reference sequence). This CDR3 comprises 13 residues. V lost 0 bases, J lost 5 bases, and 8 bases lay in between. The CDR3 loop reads CAWSVPGENIQYF. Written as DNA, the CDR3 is TGTGCCTGGAGTGTACCCGGGGAAAACATTCAGTACTTC.

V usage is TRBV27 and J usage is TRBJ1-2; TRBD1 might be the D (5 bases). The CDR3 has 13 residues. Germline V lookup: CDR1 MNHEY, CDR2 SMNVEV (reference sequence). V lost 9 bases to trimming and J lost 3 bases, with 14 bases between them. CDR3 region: CASSGQGHYGYTF. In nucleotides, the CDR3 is TGTGCCAGTTCCGGGCAGGGTCACTATGGCTACACCTTC.

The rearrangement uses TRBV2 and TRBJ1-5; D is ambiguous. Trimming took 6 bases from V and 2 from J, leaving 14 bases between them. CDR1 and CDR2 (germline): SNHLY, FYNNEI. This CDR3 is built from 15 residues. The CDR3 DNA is TGTGCCAGCAGCGAGGTTCTGCAGCGCAATCAGCCCCAGCATTTT. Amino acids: CASSEVLQRNQPQHF.

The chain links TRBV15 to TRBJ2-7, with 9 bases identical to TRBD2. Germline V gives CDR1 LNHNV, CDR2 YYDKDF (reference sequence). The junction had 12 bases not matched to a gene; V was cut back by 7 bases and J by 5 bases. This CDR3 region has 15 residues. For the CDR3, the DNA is TGTGCCACCACTCAAAGGTCTAGCGGGAACCACGAGCAGTACTTC. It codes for CATTQRSSGNHEQYF. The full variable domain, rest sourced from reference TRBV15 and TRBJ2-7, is DAMVIQNPRYQVTQFGKPVTLSCSQTLNHNVMYWYQQKSSQAPKLLFHYYDKDFNNEADTPDNFQSRRPNTSFCFLDIRSPGLGDTAMYLCATTQRSSGNHEQYFGPGTRLTVT.

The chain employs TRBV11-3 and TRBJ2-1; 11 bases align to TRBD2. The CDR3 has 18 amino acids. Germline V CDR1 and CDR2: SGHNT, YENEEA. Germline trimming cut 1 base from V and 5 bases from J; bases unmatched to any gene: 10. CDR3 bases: TGTGCCAGCAGCTTAGGGTCGGGGGGGACTAGCGGCAACAATGAGCAGTTCTTC. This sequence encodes CASSLGSGGTSGNNEQFF.

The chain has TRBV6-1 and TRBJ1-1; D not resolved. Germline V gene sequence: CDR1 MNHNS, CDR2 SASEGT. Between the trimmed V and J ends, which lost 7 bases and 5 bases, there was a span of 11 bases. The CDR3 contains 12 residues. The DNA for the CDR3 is TGTGCCAGCATCATAGGAGTAACTGAAGCTTTCTTT. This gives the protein CASIIGVTEAFF.

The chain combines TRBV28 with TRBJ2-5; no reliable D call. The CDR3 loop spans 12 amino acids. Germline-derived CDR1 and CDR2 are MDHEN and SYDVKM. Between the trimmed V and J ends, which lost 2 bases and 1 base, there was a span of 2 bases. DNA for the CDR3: TGTGCCAGCAGTTTACTCCAAGAGACCCAGTACTTC. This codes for CASSLLQETQYF.

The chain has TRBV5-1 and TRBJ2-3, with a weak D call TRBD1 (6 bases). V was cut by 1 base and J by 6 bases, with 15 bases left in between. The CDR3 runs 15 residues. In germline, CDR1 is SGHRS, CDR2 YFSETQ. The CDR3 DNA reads TGCGCCAGCAGCTTGTGGGCAGGGGAGTCGGATACGCAGTATTTT. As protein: CASSLWAGESDTQYF.

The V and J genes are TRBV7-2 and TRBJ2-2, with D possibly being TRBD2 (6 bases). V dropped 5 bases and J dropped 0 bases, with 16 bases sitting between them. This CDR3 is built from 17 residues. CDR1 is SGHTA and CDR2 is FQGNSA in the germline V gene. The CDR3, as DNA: TGTGCCAGCAGCCCAAGGCGGGGCGACCCGAACACCGGGGAGCTGTTTTTT. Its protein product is CASSPRRGDPNTGELFF.

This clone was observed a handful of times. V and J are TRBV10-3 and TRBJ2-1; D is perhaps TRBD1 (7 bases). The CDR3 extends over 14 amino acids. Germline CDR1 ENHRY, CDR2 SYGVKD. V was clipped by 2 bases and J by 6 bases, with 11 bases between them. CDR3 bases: TGTGCCATCAGTGAGCGTCAGGGGGGCAATGAGCAGTTCTTC. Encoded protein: CAISERQGGNEQFF.

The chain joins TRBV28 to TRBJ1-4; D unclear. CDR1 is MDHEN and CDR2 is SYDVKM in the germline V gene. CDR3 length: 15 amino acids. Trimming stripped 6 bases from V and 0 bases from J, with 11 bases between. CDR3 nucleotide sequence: TGTGCCAGCAGCCCCCTCGGTGCAACTAATGAAAAACTGTTTTTT. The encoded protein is CASSPLGATNEKLFF.

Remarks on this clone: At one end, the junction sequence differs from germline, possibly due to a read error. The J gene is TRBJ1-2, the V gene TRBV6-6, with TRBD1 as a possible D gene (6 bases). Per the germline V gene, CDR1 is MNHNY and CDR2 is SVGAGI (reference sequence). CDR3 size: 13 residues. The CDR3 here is CATSTQGNSGYTF. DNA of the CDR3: TGTGCCACCTCAACCCAGGGGAACTCTGGCTACACCTTC.

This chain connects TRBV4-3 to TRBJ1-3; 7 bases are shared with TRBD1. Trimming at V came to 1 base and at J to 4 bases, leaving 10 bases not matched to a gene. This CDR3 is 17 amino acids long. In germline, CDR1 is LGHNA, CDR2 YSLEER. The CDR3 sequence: CASSQGTGDYVGNTIYF. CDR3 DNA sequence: TGCGCCAGCAGCCAAGGGACAGGCGACTATGTGGGAAACACCATATATTTT.

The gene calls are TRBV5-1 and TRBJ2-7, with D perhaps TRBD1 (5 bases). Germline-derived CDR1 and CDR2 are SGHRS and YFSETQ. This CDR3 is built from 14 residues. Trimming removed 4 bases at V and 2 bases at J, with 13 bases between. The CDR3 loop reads CASSVATATYEQYF. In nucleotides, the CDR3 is TGCGCCAGCAGCGTCGCGACAGCCACCTACGAGCAGTACTTC.

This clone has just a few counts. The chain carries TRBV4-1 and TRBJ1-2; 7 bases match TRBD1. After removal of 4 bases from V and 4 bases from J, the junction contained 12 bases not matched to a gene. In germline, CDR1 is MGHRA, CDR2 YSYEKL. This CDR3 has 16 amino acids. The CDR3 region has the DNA TGCGCCAGCAGCCCGGGACAGACGGGGTCAGTCTATGGCTACACCTTC. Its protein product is CASSPGQTGSVYGYTF.